These 32 T cell receptor beta chains were sequenced from one sample in a study of cytomegalovirus exposure and HLA in healthy donors. PCR primers comprised 60 Vbeta and 13 Jbeta primers. This table comes from immunoSEQ multiplex PCR, and its TCRdb copy is limited to in-frame clones, with some not included. The sample has some 98,000 clones, under 85% seen once. Sequencing used PBMCs. The receptors originated from a man in his forties or fifties in good health and CMV-seronegative.

The chain couples TRBV12-2 to TRBJ1-1; the table's D call, TRBD1, has no DNA check behind it. TRBV12-2 is a recognized pseudogene. The CDR3 is 15 amino acids. CDR3 coding DNA: TGTGCAAGTCGCTTAGGTGGGCCTCAAGACACTGAAGCTTTCTTT. Translated: CASRLGGPQDTEAFF.

In its sample, this clone was seen once. The V gene is TRBV28, the J gene TRBJ2-7; 10 nucleotides line up with TRBD2. The trim removed 4 bases at V and 4 bases at J, leaving 7 bases unmatched. CDR3 length equals 15 residues. Germline V gives CDR1 MDHEN, CDR2 SYDVKM. CDR3 protein: CASSSPGLASYEQYF. DNA for the CDR3: TGTGCCAGCAGTTCTCCGGGACTAGCGAGTTACGAGCAGTACTTC. The full variable domain, completed using reference TRBV28 and TRBJ2-7, is DVKVTQSSRYLVKRTGEKVFLECVQDMDHENMFWYRQDPGLGLRLIYFSYDVKMKEKGDIPEGYSVSREKKERFSLILESASTNQTSMYLCASSSPGLASYEQYFGPGTRLTVT.

V is TRBV9 and J is TRBJ2-1; 10 bases match TRBD2. Germline CDR1 is SGDLS and CDR2 is YYNGEE. This CDR3 has 14 residues. V was pared by 3 bases and J by 4 bases, with 1 base of the junction left unmatched. The CDR3 sequence is CASSGTSGYNEQFF. The CDR3 nucleotides are TGTGCCAGCAGCGGGACTAGCGGATACAATGAGCAGTTCTTC.

About this clone itself: At one end, the junction sequence differs from germline, possibly due to a read error. This chain joins TRBV7-9 and TRBJ1-5, with 7 bases lining up with TRBD1. The CDR3 has 14 amino acids. CDR1 and CDR2 from the germline V gene are SEHNR and FQNEAQ (reference sequence). CDR3 DNA: TGTTCCAGCAGCTTAGTGGGCAGGGGGCAGCCCCAGCATTTT. Amino acids: CSSSLVGRGQPQHF.

This chain joins TRBV19 and TRBJ1-5, with D possibly TRBD1 on 6 matching bases. The CDR3 covers 15 residues. Trimming removed 2 bases at V and 4 bases at J, with 12 bases between. From germline, CDR1 is LNHDA and CDR2 SQIVND (reference sequence). The CDR3 here is CASSIIRTANQPQHF. The CDR3 bases are TGTGCCAGTAGTATAATCCGGACAGCAAATCAGCCCCAGCATTTT.

The V call is TRBV18, the J call TRBJ2-2; TRBD1 matches at 9 bases. Germline-derived CDR1 and CDR2 are KGHSH and LQKENI. CDR3 size: 16 residues. V lost 3 bases and J lost 4; bases outside the gene matches: 6. The CDR3 spells CASSPQMGQGTGELFF. Written as DNA, the CDR3 is TGTGCCAGCTCACCCCAAATGGGACAGGGCACCGGGGAGCTGTTTTTT.

This clone showed up just a few times. This sequence joins TRBV5-6 and TRBJ2-5; D may be TRBD1 (6 bases). V gave up 2 bases and J gave up 10 bases, with 15 bases separating them. Per the germline V gene, CDR1 is SGHDT and CDR2 is YYEEEE. This CDR3 is built from 13 residues. CDR3 sequence (DNA): TGTGCCAGCAGCTTCGGGACATTCGGCGACCAGTACTTC. It is translated as CASSFGTFGDQYF.

This clone was detected only once. The V call is TRBV5-6, the J call TRBJ2-7; D may be TRBD1 (6 bases). The CDR3 is 14 residues long. With 3 bases removed from V and 4 bases from J, the gap between germline ends came to 14 bases. The germline CDR1 and CDR2 sequences are SGHDT and YYEEEE. In nucleotides, the CDR3 is TGTGCCAGCAGCTCGAACCGGGACACTTACGAGCAGTACTTC. Amino acid sequence: CASSSNRDTYEQYF.

The chain employs TRBV7-9 and TRBJ1-1; 8 nucleotides match TRBD1. Germline-derived CDR1 and CDR2 are SEHNR and FQNEAQ (reference sequence). The CDR3 runs to 16 residues. J lost 1 base, V lost 5 bases, and 9 bases had no gene match. In DNA, the CDR3 is TGTGCCAGCAGCCAAGACAGGGGAGGGACGAACACTGAAGCTTTCTTT. It specifies CASSQDRGGTNTEAFF. Together with reference TRBV7-9 and TRBJ1-1, the CDR3 gives the full variable domain: DTGVSQNPRHKITKRGQNVTFRCDPISEHNRLYWYRQTLGQGPEFLTYFQNEAQLEKSRLLSDRFSAERPKGSFSTLEIQRTEQGDSAMYLCASSQDRGGTNTEAFFGQGTRLTVV.

The rearrangement links TRBV11-2 to TRBJ2-7; maybe TRBD1 (6 bases). Trimming took off 4 bases at V and 4 bases at J, with 8 bases between the two ends. This CDR3 comprises 12 residues. From germline, CDR1 is SGHAT and CDR2 FQNNGV. CDR3 in amino acids: CASSSQGYEQYF. DNA of the CDR3: TGTGCCAGCAGCTCACAGGGATACGAGCAGTACTTC.

This chain connects TRBV2 to TRBJ2-2; D remains unclear. V lost 2 bases, J lost 1 base, and 5 bases lay in between. This CDR3 region has 14 residues. Germline values: CDR1 SNHLY, CDR2 FYNNEI. CDR3 sequence (DNA): TGTGCCAGCAGTGAAATGAGGAACACCGGGGAGCTGTTTTTT. Translated, it gives CASSEMRNTGELFF. Using reference TRBV2 and TRBJ2-2 for the parts outside the CDR3, the full variable domain is EPEVTQTPSHQVTQMGQEVILRCVPISNHLYFYWYRQILGQKVEFLVSFYNNEISEKSEIFDDQFSVERPDGSNFTLKIRSTKLEDSAMYFCASSEMRNTGELFFGEGSRLTVL.

The chain couples TRBV5-4 to TRBJ2-1; TRBD2 agrees at 12 bases. The V and J ends lost 4 bases and 7 bases, in that order; junction bases with no gene match: 12. The CDR3 has 17 amino acids. CDR1 is SGHNT and CDR2 is YYREEE in the germline V gene (reference sequence). Here the CDR3 reads CASSQGLAGPGGNEQFF. CDR3 nucleotides: TGTGCCAGCAGCCAGGGACTAGCGGGCCCGGGGGGGAATGAGCAGTTCTTC.

The chain links TRBV7-6 to TRBJ2-1, with 12 bases that match TRBD2. V shed 1 base and J 10 bases; nucleotides not matched to a gene: 5. Germline V gene lookup returns CDR1 SGHVS and CDR2 FNYEAQ. The CDR3 is made up of 15 amino acids. The CDR3 loop reads CASSLGLAGVGEQFF. CDR3 DNA sequence: TGTGCCAGCAGCTTAGGACTAGCGGGAGTGGGGGAGCAGTTCTTC.

The gene calls are TRBV7-9 and TRBJ1-6; D unresolved. Deletions cut 4 bases from V and 5 bases from J, with 9 bases between. The CDR3 totals 14 residues. CDR1 SEHNR and CDR2 FQNEAQ come from the germline V gene (reference sequence). Here the CDR3 reads CASSSGVNNSPLHF. The CDR3 bases are TGTGCCAGCAGCTCCGGGGTCAATAATTCACCCCTCCACTTT.

The chain has TRBV28 and TRBJ1-2; a possible D gene is TRBD1 (6 bases). V gave up 6 bases and J gave up 1 base, with 12 bases separating them. This CDR3 contains 14 residues. Per the germline V gene, CDR1 is MDHEN and CDR2 is SYDVKM. CDR3 loop: CASRPTGGNYGYTF. CDR3 nucleotides: TGTGCCAGCAGGCCGACAGGTGGTAACTATGGCTACACCTTC.

The chain combines TRBV2 with TRBJ2-7, with D possibly matching TRBD1 (6 bases). CDR3 size: 13 residues. Trimming shortened V by 4 bases and J by 6 bases, and 13 bases separated the two germline ends. Germline V CDR1 and CDR2: SNHLY, FYNNEI. CDR3 protein: CASSAGARVEQYF. Here the CDR3 DNA reads TGTGCCAGCAGTGCAGGGGCACGGGTCGAGCAGTACTTC.

The chain is built from TRBV19 and TRBJ2-5, with D perhaps matching TRBD1 (5 bases). The DNA matches TRBJ2-7 better at its end, which makes the J call doubtful. The CDR3 runs 14 residues. Germline-derived CDR1 and CDR2 are LNHDA and SQIVND (reference sequence). The DNA for the CDR3 is TGTGCCAGTAGTATAGCAGGGAACTCCTACGAGCAGTACTTC. Protein product: CASSIAGNSYEQYF.

This chain links TRBV7-6 with TRBJ2-5; TRBD2 agrees at 7 bases. The V gene end was trimmed by 3 bases and the J gene end by 2 bases; junction bases not matched to a gene: 9. This CDR3 has 16 residues. Germline CDR1 and CDR2: SGHVS and FNYEAQ. The CDR3 loop reads CASSFVGGLPQETQYF. CDR3 DNA sequence: TGTGCCAGCAGCTTCGTCGGGGGGTTACCTCAAGAGACCCAGTACTTC.

The V call is TRBV15, the J call TRBJ2-5; D call uncertain. V was shortened by 0 bases and J by 2 bases, with 7 bases between the two germline ends. This CDR3 contains 14 residues. CDR1 LNHNV and CDR2 YYDKDF come from the germline V gene (reference sequence). Written as DNA, the CDR3 is TGTGCCACCAGCAGAGAATTCAGGCAAGAGACCCAGTACTTC. Protein product: CATSREFRQETQYF.

This sequence joins TRBV25-1 and TRBJ1-4; 9 positions match TRBD1. CDR1 and CDR2 from the germline V gene are MGHDK and SYGVNS. The CDR3 extends over 15 amino acids. The V gene end was trimmed by 1 base and the J gene end by 7 bases; junction bases not matched to a gene: 4. CDR3 bases: TGTGCCAGCAGTGAATGGGGGACAGGGTCTGAAAAACTGTTTTTT. Translating it yields CASSEWGTGSEKLFF.

The chain links TRBV9 to TRBJ2-5; 8 positions match TRBD2. The V gene's germline CDR1 is SGDLS and CDR2 YYNGEE. This CDR3 is built from 14 residues. With 3 bases clipped from V and 5 bases from J, the junction kept 6 bases outside the gene matches. The DNA for the CDR3 is TGTGCCAGCAGCGCCGTAGCGGGATGGGAGACCCAGTACTTC. Translation: CASSAVAGWETQYF.

This sequence joins TRBV7-2 and TRBJ2-2; D might be TRBD1 (6 bases). Trimming took off 5 bases at V and 6 bases at J, with 16 bases between the two ends. Germline V lookup: CDR1 SGHTA, CDR2 FQGNSA. The CDR3 has 15 residues. In nucleotides, the CDR3 is TGTGCCAGCAGCCCAGACAGGACGGGGTCCGGGGAGCTGTTTTTT. Translated: CASSPDRTGSGELFF.

This clone was recorded a few times. The rearrangement joins TRBV5-5 to TRBJ1-2, with 8 bases lining up with TRBD1. The CDR3 contains 14 residues. Unmatched junction bases numbered 4, after V lost 0 bases and J lost 6 bases. Germline V gene data show CDR1 as SGHKS and CDR2 as YYEKEE (reference sequence). The CDR3 DNA reads as TGTGCCAGCAGCTTGGGCCAGGGGGCCGATGGCTACACCTTC. It encodes CASSLGQGADGYTF.

The chain has TRBV9 and TRBJ2-3; D gene unclear. Looked up from germline, CDR1 is SGDLS and CDR2 is YYNGEE. V lost 4 bases and J 1 base, leaving 10 bases between the germline ends. There are 14 residues in the CDR3. CDR3 coding DNA: TGTGCCAGCAGCCACTCCGGTCGCACAGATACGCAGTATTTT. This codes for CASSHSGRTDTQYF.

This clone was seen a few times. V and J are TRBV5-1 and TRBJ2-7; 7 bases align to TRBD1. The length of the CDR3 is 14 residues. The V segment lost 0 bases and the J segment 5 bases; nucleotides outside the gene matches: 5. CDR1 is SGHRS, CDR2 YFSETQ, per germline. CDR3 sequence reads: CASSLGPDRHEQYF. The CDR3 bases are TGCGCCAGCAGCTTGGGCCCGGACAGGCACGAGCAGTACTTC.

The chain carries TRBV5-1 and TRBJ2-3; 9 bases line up with TRBD2. J lost 3 bases, V lost 4 bases, and 12 bases had no gene match. The CDR3 spans 17 residues. Looked up from germline, CDR1 is SGHRS and CDR2 is YFSETQ. In DNA form, the CDR3 reads TGCGCCAGCAGCCTGCGACTAGCGGCGGGGGGTACAGATACGCAGTATTTT. This encodes CASSLRLAAGGTDTQYF. Full variable domain (rest looked up from reference TRBV5-1 and TRBJ2-3): KAGVTQTPRYLIKTRGQQVTLSCSPISGHRSVSWYQQTPGQGLQFLFEYFSETQRNKGNFPGRFSGRQFSNSRSEMNVSTLELGDSALYLCASSLRLAAGGTDTQYFGPGTRLTVL.

The chain is built from TRBV6-1 and TRBJ2-7, with D perhaps TRBD1 (5 bases). Looked up from germline, CDR1 is MNHNS and CDR2 is SASEGT. The CDR3 spans 12 residues. Trimming removed 7 bases at V and 2 bases at J, with 9 bases between. The CDR3 is CASTSRAYEQYF. CDR3 DNA: TGTGCCAGCACCTCCAGGGCCTACGAGCAGTACTTC.

V and J are TRBV7-9 and TRBJ2-1, with 9 bases lining up with TRBD1. This CDR3 spans 16 amino acids. The J segment lost 6 bases and the V segment lost 5 bases, leaving 11 bases of the junction unmatched. Germline assignment: CDR1 SEHNR and CDR2 FQNEAQ (reference sequence). In DNA form, the CDR3 reads TGTGCCAGCAGCCCCCGGCCGGGACAGGGTGGCAATGAGCAGTTCTTC. Translation gives CASSPRPGQGGNEQFF.

The chain employs TRBV28 and TRBJ2-3; the D gene is possibly TRBD1 (5 bases). The V end lost 8 bases, the J end lost 3 bases, and 9 bases lay between the germline ends. The CDR3 contains 12 residues. Germline V gene data show CDR1 as MDHEN and CDR2 as SYDVKM. This CDR3 reads CASSAGTDTQYF. The CDR3 DNA reads TGTGCCAGCTCCGCAGGGACAGATACGCAGTATTTT.

This chain uses TRBV9 with TRBJ2-1; D remains unclear. CDR3 length equals 13 residues. Per the germline V gene, CDR1 is SGDLS and CDR2 is YYNGEE. V shed 0 bases and J shed 4 bases, with 5 bases lying between them. CDR3 nucleotide sequence: TGTGCCAGCAGCGTAGTCCAGTACAATGAGCAGTTCTTC. Amino acids: CASSVVQYNEQFF.

V gene TRBV4-1 combines with J gene TRBJ1-5, with unresolved D. V shed 0 bases and J shed 0 bases, with 15 bases lying between them. CDR3 length: 18 residues. CDR1 and CDR2 (germline): MGHRA, YSYEKL. The chain's CDR3 is CASSQDWGGGDSNQPQHF. DNA for the CDR3: TGCGCCAGCAGCCAAGATTGGGGAGGCGGGGATAGCAATCAGCCCCAGCATTTT.

The CDR3 DNA reads as TGTGCCTGGAGTGGTCAGGGCAGGATCACAGATACGCAGTATTTT. It is translated as CAWSGQGRITDTQYF. The chain carries TRBV30 and TRBJ2-3; D possibly corresponds to TRBD1 (5 bases). Deletions cut 1 base from V and 2 bases from J, with 13 bases between. The CDR3 has 15 residues. Germline CDR1 and CDR2: GTSNPN and SVGIG (reference sequence). Full variable domain (missing parts from reference TRBV30 and TRBJ2-3): SQTIHQWPATLVQPVGSPLSLECTVEGTSNPNLYWYRQAAGRGLQLLFYSVGIGQISSEVPQNLSASRPQDRQFILSSKKLLLSDSGFYLCAWSGQGRITDTQYFGPGTRLTVL.